The text below deals with one T cell receptor beta chain. In its sample, this clone was seen a few times. The target of this receptor is not known. No base qualities exist here, and no much larger clone lies one base off it. The sample belongs to a study of T cell responses to AZD1222 COVID-19 vaccine (dated by TCRdb to 2020 to 2023). Concerning the study at large: AZD1222 recipients whose second dose came at about 4 weeks and those whose second dose came at about 12 weeks were combined into one group, since spike-specific TCR depth and breadth did not differ between the two schedules. TCR sequencing covered 233 trial participants: approximately 200 given two doses of AZD1222 and about 26 given two doses of MenACWY control vaccine. Trial participants were enrolled by age into 18-55, 56-69 and 70-plus year subgroups, with roughly 160, 29 and 62 TCR-sequenced participants respectively.

Deletion took 7 bases off V and 6 bases off J, with a span of 10 bases between the germline ends. CDR1 ENHRY and CDR2 SYGVKD were looked up in the germline V gene. CDR3 length: 11 amino acids, cysteine to phenylalanine. The retained sequence is limited to the CDR3, 33 bases, with the frame set at the first base. Broad study findings and their caveats: The 56-69-year group was small, and its depth increase did not reach significance, likely because of low power. Epitopes outside the regions mutated in the B.1.351 and B.1.1.7 variants were reportedly recognized by nearly half of the unique spike-specific TCRs. Because no samples from the day 14 peak response were available, repertoires could be characterized only after the peak T cell response. Only five or six AZD1222 recipients were SARS-CoV-2 seropositive at baseline, limiting conclusions about previously exposed vaccinees. A significant rise in spike-specific TCR breadth and depth was observed after two AZD1222 doses relative to day 0 and relative to MenACWY recipients. The whole spike protein was spanned by vaccine-associated CD4 TCRs, and dominant responses were seen in regions 160-218 and 743-854. Participants were mostly white British and included more females than males, and it was suggested by the authors that clonal diversity may have been underestimated.

The CDR3 regions of human TCRbeta chains were analyzed by immunosequencing. As for how the authors treated the data: Repertoire TCRs were matched against a reference library of SARS-CoV-2-specific TCRs generated with the MIRA antigen-specificity platform. Breadth was defined as the fraction of unique TCRs that were SARS-CoV-2-associated. Depth was defined as the fraction of total T cells that were SARS-CoV-2-associated. Using the MIRA data, each spike-specific TCR was mapped to the spike region that the TCR reacts to and placed in a CD4 or CD8 class. Log10-transformed breadth and depth values were compared by one-way ANOVA with Sidak's multiple comparisons tests. Imported from immuneACCESS, the table was reduced by TCRdb to in-frame sequences with V and J called. These copies leave out some clones; in studies compared against another copy, an unresolved V gene accounts for under half, and the cause of the remainder is not known. The DNA was the basis for D and trimming; V, J and clone size are from that table. The sample yields 100,000 to 150,000 clones; about 90% were counted once. The ten biggest clones cover around 9.4% of the sample.

The sample's time point label, in plain terms: baseline before first vaccination. Vaccinee samples were obtained from the UK trials COV001 and COV002, which included a single-blind randomized controlled phase 2/3 trial of AZD1222 (ChAdOx1 nCoV-19) in healthy adults. For TCRbeta chain sequencing, PBMC samples were collected from trial participants at day 0 and at day 28 after the second dose. This sequence uses TRBV10-3 and TRBJ2-7, with no reliable assignment of the D segment. Sequencing used peripheral blood, obtained on day 0 of AZD1222 vaccination. The TCR sequence derives from an adult in good health. CDR3 sequence: CAINNLGEQYF. DNA sequence: TGTGCCATCAATAACTTGGGCGAGCAGTACTTC.